This T cell receptor beta chain is drawn from a study of T-cell memory formation after mild COVID-19. In its sample, this clonotype was seen many times. MiXCR, applied by TCRdb to the 5' RACE reads, yields one record per CDR3 protein. The table lists 110,000 to 150,000 distinct CDR3 sequences, approximately 25% of them singletons, with roughly 24% in the top ten. Unmatched junction bases numbered 7, after V lost 6 bases and J lost 3 bases. The CDR3 loop spans 13 amino acids. CDR1 is DFQATT, CDR2 SNEGSKA, per germline (reference sequence). The chain is built from TRBV20-1 and TRBJ1-2; 7 bases are shared with TRBD1. The TCR sequence derives from an adult woman who had mild COVID-19 (a few samples of this study predate the infection). Cell type and time point are not known. Sequenced sample: PBMCs or a T cell subset sorted from them (not recorded which). The CDR3 coding sequence is TGCAGTGCAAAGACAGGGTGGGACTATGGCTACACCTTC. Residues: CSAKTGWDYGYTF.